These T cell receptor beta chains were read from a single sample in a study of blood T cell repertoires in COVID-19. Sequenced by immunoSEQ multiplex PCR; TCRdb stores in-frame clones only, minus some. This sample carries approximately 290,000 clones, around 91% of them seen once, and the ten largest clones take around 4.5%. The sample consisted of PBMCs or T cells enriched from blood (not recorded which). All receptors derive from a woman between 18 and 29 years old with acute COVID-19. CDR3s include the opening cysteine and the closing phenylalanine or tryptophan.

j_call: TRBJ2-1; v_call: TRBV5-1; cdr3_aa: CASSSLLAGGVNEQFF
j_call: TRBJ2-5; v_call: TRBV5-8; cdr3_aa: CASSFGRGKETQYF
j_call: TRBJ1-2; v_call: TRBV10-3; cdr3_aa: CAISESAGQADGYTF
j_call: TRBJ1-2; v_call: TRBV4-2; cdr3_aa: CASSPQGAWGYTF
j_call: TRBJ2-5; v_call: TRBV9; cdr3_aa: CASSPDGRAAETQYF
j_call: TRBJ1-1; v_call: TRBV5-1; cdr3_aa: CASRNLGGEEAFF
j_call: TRBJ1-1; v_call: TRBV2; cdr3_aa: CASRAGTGVVNTEAFF
j_call: TRBJ1-2; v_call: TRBV25-1; cdr3_aa: CASSEGSNYGYTF
j_call: TRBJ2-7; v_call: TRBV7-6; cdr3_aa: CASSLVRRGESFSEQYF
j_call: TRBJ2-7; v_call: TRBV7-8; cdr3_aa: CASSSYRDRDSKQYF
j_call: TRBJ2-5; v_call: TRBV6-5; cdr3_aa: CASNPIRGETQYF
j_call: TRBJ2-7; v_call: TRBV7-6; cdr3_aa: CASSLVAGASYEQYF
j_call: TRBJ2-7; v_call: TRBV9; cdr3_aa: CASSGPGLAAYEQYF
j_call: TRBJ1-4; v_call: TRBV10-2; cdr3_aa: CASKFLEGEKLFF
j_call: TRBJ2-1; v_call: TRBV13; cdr3_aa: CASRRAGLAFGNEQFF
j_call: TRBJ1-1; v_call: TRBV11-2; cdr3_aa: CASSFWRTGDDTEAFF
j_call: TRBJ2-3; v_call: TRBV6-5; cdr3_aa: CASSYSGGRTNTQYF
j_call: TRBJ2-7; v_call: TRBV19; cdr3_aa: CASSTGQSYEQYF
j_call: TRBJ1-1; v_call: TRBV7-3; cdr3_aa: CASSPAQGDQAFF
j_call: TRBJ2-5; v_call: TRBV5-6; cdr3_aa: CASSLRYSMEVETQYF
j_call: TRBJ1-2; v_call: TRBV19; cdr3_aa: CASSLRGNYGYTF
j_call: TRBJ1-2; v_call: TRBV4-1; cdr3_aa: CASSQERKGDVKSNYGYTF
j_call: TRBJ1-5; v_call: TRBV28; cdr3_aa: CASSFVTYSNQPQHF
j_call: TRBJ2-1; v_call: TRBV7-2; cdr3_aa: CASSPNGYNEQFF
j_call: TRBJ1-1; v_call: TRBV19; cdr3_aa: CASRWGPTGAGMNTEAFF
j_call: TRBJ1-4; v_call: TRBV6-5; cdr3_aa: CASIRGRGGGELFF
j_call: TRBJ2-1; v_call: TRBV7-3; cdr3_aa: CASSSIDLRSSYNEQFF
j_call: TRBJ2-1; v_call: TRBV11-3; cdr3_aa: CASSLEQVWVNEQFF
j_call: TRBJ2-5; v_call: TRBV7-8; cdr3_aa: CASSLRGSGLETQYF
j_call: TRBJ1-2; v_call: TRBV7-2; cdr3_aa: CASSLVADYGYTF
j_call: TRBJ2-1; v_call: TRBV28; cdr3_aa: CASSTLAGGHNEQFF
j_call: TRBJ2-1; v_call: TRBV7-6; cdr3_aa: CASSFYSGREGEQFF
j_call: TRBJ1-2; v_call: TRBV2; cdr3_aa: CASSGGGILATSDYGYTF
j_call: TRBJ1-6; v_call: TRBV5-1; cdr3_aa: CASRIQNSPLHF
j_call: TRBJ2-7; v_call: TRBV18; cdr3_aa: CASSPRQGGYEQYF
j_call: TRBJ2-2; v_call: TRBV3-1/TRBV3-2; cdr3_aa: CASSPRGQGTGELFF
j_call: TRBJ2-1; v_call: TRBV18; cdr3_aa: CASSPPGTKVYEQFF
j_call: TRBJ1-4; v_call: TRBV7-9; cdr3_aa: CASSWTGEEEKLFF
j_call: TRBJ2-3; v_call: TRBV24-1; cdr3_aa: CATSDWGGYSTDTQYF
j_call: TRBJ2-1; v_call: TRBV2; cdr3_aa: CASTYQDRVLEQFF
j_call: TRBJ1-1; v_call: TRBV4-2; cdr3_aa: CASSQNLLGQATEAFF